Listed below are T cell receptor beta chains from one sample, sequenced in a study of cytomegalovirus exposure and HLA in healthy donors. Assay: immunoSEQ multiplex PCR; the TCRdb copy retains only in-frame clones and omits some. Of roughly 100,000 clones in the sample, about 70% were seen once. The source material was PBMCs. The receptors shown here come from a female donor in good health and CMV-seronegative. The CDR3 runs from the conserved cysteine through the conserved F or W. The order of the fields is D gene, clone size, V gene, J gene, CDR3 DNA, CDR3 protein. A D gene is named only where the DNA matches it firmly. Not every row has a clone size; where given, it reads once, few, many or a size class.

d_call: -
clone_size: -
v_call: TRBV18
j_call: TRBJ1-2
cdr3_nt: TGTGCCAGCTCACTGGGGGGAATCGATGGCTACACCTTC
cdr3_aa: CASSLGGIDGYTF

d_call: -
clone_size: -
v_call: TRBV28
j_call: TRBJ1-2
cdr3_nt: TGTGCCAGCAGTCTCGCAGGGAGGGGCTACACCTTC
cdr3_aa: CASSLAGRGYTF

d_call: TRBD2
clone_size: -
v_call: TRBV28
j_call: TRBJ2-1
cdr3_nt: TGTGCCAGCAGAGGTACTAGCGGGAGATACAATGAGCAGTTCTTC
cdr3_aa: CASRGTSGRYNEQFF

d_call: TRBD1
clone_size: -
v_call: TRBV5-4
j_call: TRBJ1-1
cdr3_nt: TGTGCCAGCAGTAGCGGTCCCGGGACAGGGGCGGGGAACACTGAAGCTTTCTTT
cdr3_aa: CASSSGPGTGAGNTEAFF

d_call: TRBD2
clone_size: -
v_call: TRBV5-1
j_call: TRBJ2-1
cdr3_nt: TGCGCCAGCAGCCCTATCGGGGAGGGACGACCAGACAATGAGCAGTTCTTC
cdr3_aa: CASSPIGEGRPDNEQFF

d_call: -
clone_size: -
v_call: TRBV7-2
j_call: TRBJ1-3
cdr3_nt: TGTGCCAGCAGCCTCGGAGACGGCCCTGGAAACACCATATATTTT
cdr3_aa: CASSLGDGPGNTIYF

d_call: TRBD2
clone_size: -
v_call: TRBV7-2
j_call: TRBJ2-1
cdr3_nt: TGTGCCAGCAGCGCCGGGACTAGCTTCGATGAGCAGTTCTTC
cdr3_aa: CASSAGTSFDEQFF

d_call: -
clone_size: -
v_call: TRBV5-1
j_call: TRBJ2-7
cdr3_nt: TGCGCCAGCAGCTTACAAGACAGCTACGAGCAGTACTTC
cdr3_aa: CASSLQDSYEQYF

d_call: -
clone_size: once
v_call: TRBV19
j_call: TRBJ2-3
cdr3_nt: TGTGCCAGTAGTATCCGAGACAGGGCGGGGGATACGCAGTATTTT
cdr3_aa: CASSIRDRAGDTQYF

d_call: TRBD1
clone_size: -
v_call: TRBV11-3
j_call: TRBJ2-3
cdr3_nt: TGTGCCAGCAGCTTTTCGACAGGGGTGTACGATACGCAGTATTTT
cdr3_aa: CASSFSTGVYDTQYF

d_call: TRBD1
clone_size: -
v_call: TRBV5-5
j_call: TRBJ2-7
cdr3_nt: TGTGCCAGCAGCTTGGCCGGGACAGGGGTGAGCGAGCAGTACTTC
cdr3_aa: CASSLAGTGVSEQYF

d_call: TRBD2
clone_size: -
v_call: TRBV7-2
j_call: TRBJ2-5
cdr3_nt: TGTGCCAGCAGTTCTAGCGGGAGGCAAGAGACCCAGTACTTC
cdr3_aa: CASSSSGRQETQYF

d_call: -
clone_size: few
v_call: TRBV2
j_call: TRBJ1-2
cdr3_nt: TGTGCCAGCAAGGAGACAGAGGATGGCTACACCTTC
cdr3_aa: CASKETEDGYTF

d_call: -
clone_size: -
v_call: TRBV7-3
j_call: TRBJ2-5
cdr3_nt: TGTGCCAGCAGCCCTGGAGGGAGTGGGGGGACCCAGTACTTC
cdr3_aa: CASSPGGSGGTQYF

d_call: -
clone_size: few
v_call: TRBV5-4
j_call: TRBJ2-1
cdr3_nt: TGTGCCAGCAGCTTAGCGGGTGTTGGGAATGAGCAGTTCTTC
cdr3_aa: CASSLAGVGNEQFF

d_call: TRBD2
clone_size: -
v_call: TRBV15
j_call: TRBJ2-3
cdr3_nt: TGTGCCACCAGCTACGGGACTAGCGGGCTCACAGATACGCAGTATTTT
cdr3_aa: CATSYGTSGLTDTQYF

d_call: -
clone_size: -
v_call: TRBV27
j_call: TRBJ1-1
cdr3_nt: TGTGCCAGCAGTGCGACAGCGAACACTGAAGCTTTCTTT
cdr3_aa: CASSATANTEAFF

d_call: -
clone_size: -
v_call: TRBV4-1
j_call: TRBJ1-2
cdr3_nt: TGCGCCAGCAGCCAAGAAGGTGGCAGGGCATATGGCTACACCTTC
cdr3_aa: CASSQEGGRAYGYTF

d_call: TRBD2
clone_size: -
v_call: TRBV10-2
j_call: TRBJ2-1
cdr3_nt: TGCGCCAGCGGGGGACTAGCGGGAGTGGGAGTTGAGCAGTTCTTC
cdr3_aa: CASGGLAGVGVEQFF

d_call: TRBD1
clone_size: -
v_call: TRBV2
j_call: TRBJ2-7
cdr3_nt: TGTGCCAGCAGTTCATGGGACAGGGGGCTCTACGAGCAGTACTTC
cdr3_aa: CASSSWDRGLYEQYF